The 5 T cell receptor beta chains below all came from one sample that was sequenced in a study of PD-L1 blockade in urothelial cancer. Stated time point: pretreatment peripheral blood. Sequencing used immunoSEQ multiplex PCR; TCRdb keeps in-frame clones, though not all of them. The data show 75,000 to 95,000 clones, around four fifths seen once. This specimen consisted of PBMCs, obtained around atezolizumab (anti-PD-L1) treatment. Every receptor here comes from a man between 35 and 55 years old with urothelial cancer.

This chain uses TRBV6-4 with TRBJ2-1, with D possibly being TRBD2 (7 bases). Trimming cost V 4 bases and J 2 bases, with 12 bases left between them. CDR3 length: 15 residues. Germline assignment: CDR1 MRHNA and CDR2 SNTAGT. CDR3 loop: CASSGEGGAYNEQFF. CDR3 nucleotide sequence: TGTGCCAGCAGTGGGGAGGGGGGGGCCTACAATGAGCAGTTCTTC.

The chain uses TRBV6-4 and TRBJ2-3; D possibly corresponds to TRBD1 (6 bases). V lost 6 bases to trimming and J lost 0 bases, with 16 bases between them. CDR3 length: 16 residues. Germline-derived CDR1 and CDR2 are MRHNA and SNTAGT. The CDR3 nucleotides read TGTGCCAGCAGCTTAATGGGGGCGGTCAGCACAGATACGCAGTATTTT. Protein: CASSLMGAVSTDTQYF.

The V and J genes are TRBV28 and TRBJ2-1, with D perhaps TRBD1 (5 bases). V was trimmed by 4 bases and J by 3 bases, leaving 7 bases between them. From germline, CDR1 is MDHEN and CDR2 SYDVKM. The CDR3 extends over 13 amino acids. Written as DNA, the CDR3 is TGTGCCAGCAGTTACAGGCGCTACAATGAGCAGTTCTTC. It is translated as CASSYRRYNEQFF.

The chain is built from TRBV30 and TRBJ1-1; D ambiguous. The CDR3 has 13 residues. Trimming took 1 base from V and 2 from J, leaving 8 bases between them. Germline V lookup: CDR1 GTSNPN, CDR2 SVGIG (reference sequence). CDR3 residues: CAWSAGVNTEAFF. CDR3 bases: TGTGCCTGGAGTGCGGGAGTTAACACTGAAGCTTTCTTT. The full variable domain, rest sourced from reference TRBV30 and TRBJ1-1, is SQTIHQWPATLVQPVGSPLSLECTVEGTSNPNLYWYRQAAGRGLQLLFYSVGIGQISSEVPQNLSASRPQDRQFILSSKKLLLSDSGFYLCAWSAGVNTEAFFGQGTRLTVV.

V gene TRBV4-3 combines with J gene TRBJ1-1; D ambiguous. The CDR3 is 14 residues long. CDR1 and CDR2 (germline): LGHNA, YSLEER. V lost 1 base, J lost 4 bases, and 10 bases lay in between. The CDR3 sequence is CASSQVTGSTEAFF. The DNA of the CDR3 is TGCGCCAGCAGCCAAGTTACGGGGAGCACTGAAGCTTTCTTT.